Each of the 5 T cell receptor beta chains below was sequenced from the same sample in a study of shared clonotypes between healthy human individuals (TCRdb year 2020). The method was the immunoSEQ multiplex PCR assay. Held by TCRdb, this immuneACCESS table contains in-frame sequences only and omits some clones. Under half of the omission traces to an unresolved V gene where checked; the cause of the rest is unknown. Within this sample are millions of clones, with more than 80% of them counted one time only. The ten largest clonotypes hold about 0.13% of the sample. Sequenced: naive CD4+ T cells sorted from blood. The cell subset or site label, read with the paper, signifies: CD45RA+ positively selected. Receptor source: a man in his late teens or twenties in good health.

The chain has TRBV11-2 and TRBJ1-4; D gene uncertain. V lost 1 base and J lost 8, with 8 bases in between. Germline CDR1 SGHAT, CDR2 FQNNGV. The CDR3 consists of 13 residues. The CDR3 coding sequence is TGTGCCAGCAGCTTAGTGTTGACAGAAAAACTGTTTTTT. Its translation is CASSLVLTEKLFF.

This clone has only one observation. This chain connects TRBV5-8 to TRBJ2-5; a possible D gene is TRBD2 (7 bases). CDR3 size: 16 residues. Trimming removed 4 bases from V and 2 bases from J, with 18 bases in between. CDR1 and CDR2 (germline): SGHTS, YDEGEE. The CDR3 loop reads CASSAPGGVGQETQYF. CDR3 nucleotides: TGTGCCAGCAGCGCCCCGGGGGGCGTTGGGCAAGAGACCCAGTACTTC.

This sequence joins TRBV28 and TRBJ1-2; D not certain. The CDR3 is 12 amino acids. Looked up from germline, CDR1 is MDHEN and CDR2 is SYDVKM. V gave up 4 bases and J gave up 8 bases, with 11 bases separating them. The CDR3 loop reads CASSWSGGGYTF. The CDR3 DNA sequence: TGTGCCAGCAGTTGGTCCGGTGGGGGCTACACCTTC.

V gene TRBV5-1 combines with J gene TRBJ1-1; 8 bases line up with TRBD1. In germline, CDR1 is SGHRS, CDR2 YFSETQ. J was trimmed by 1 base and V by 3 bases; bases with no gene match: 8. This CDR3 region has 16 residues. The CDR3 DNA sequence: TGCGCCAGCAGCTCCCTGGACAGGGACGGGAACACTGAAGCTTTCTTT. This codes for CASSSLDRDGNTEAFF.

The rearrangement links TRBV27 to TRBJ2-5, with D possibly TRBD1 on 5 matching bases. The CDR3 loop spans 13 amino acids. With 4 bases removed from V and 5 bases from J, the gap between germline ends came to 11 bases. Germline V lookup: CDR1 MNHEY, CDR2 SMNVEV (reference sequence). The CDR3 nucleotides are TGTGCCAGCAGTTCCTCCAGGGTGGAGACCCAGTACTTC. Encoded protein: CASSSSRVETQYF.